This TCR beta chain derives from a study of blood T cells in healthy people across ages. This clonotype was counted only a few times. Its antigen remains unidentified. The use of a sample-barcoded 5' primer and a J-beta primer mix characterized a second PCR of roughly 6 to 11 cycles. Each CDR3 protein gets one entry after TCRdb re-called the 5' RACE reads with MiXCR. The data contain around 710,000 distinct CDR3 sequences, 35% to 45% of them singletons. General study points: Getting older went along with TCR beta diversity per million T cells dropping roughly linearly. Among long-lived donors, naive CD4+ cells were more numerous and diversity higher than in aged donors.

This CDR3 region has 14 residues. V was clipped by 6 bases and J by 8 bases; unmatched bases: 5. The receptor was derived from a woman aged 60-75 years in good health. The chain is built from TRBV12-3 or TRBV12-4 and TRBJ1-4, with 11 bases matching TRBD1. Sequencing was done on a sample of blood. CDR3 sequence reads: CASSGTGGEEKLFF. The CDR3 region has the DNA TGTGCCAGCAGCGGGACAGGGGGAGAGGAAAAACTGTTTTTT.